These 8 T cell receptor beta chains originate from one sample sequenced in a study of T-cell reconstitution after alpha-beta-depleted transplantation in children. Unique molecular identifiers were incorporated during preparation of the TCRbeta library. TCRdb used MiXCR to reprocess the PCR reads, holding one entry per CDR3 protein. The sample consists of tens of thousands of distinct CDR3 sequences, around 7% of them appearing once. The antigens these receptors bind are not known. Study-level findings and limits: Reportedly, roughly two months post-transplant, alpha-beta T cells arose from several hundred expanded graft clones.

This sample comprised peripheral blood, obtained 60 days after TCRalphabeta/CD19-depleted stem cell transplant. The source is a child in the first two years of life who had a stem cell transplant for acute myeloid leukemia, so the T cells may come from the graft donor.

Ten or more counts support this clonotype. The V and J genes are TRBV7-2 and TRBJ2-1, with D hard to call. The CDR3 length is 14 residues. V was pared by 3 bases and J by 4 bases, with 10 bases between. Per germline, CDR1 SGHTA and CDR2 FQGNSA. DNA of the CDR3: TGTGCCAGCAGCTTTTCTCTATTGTACAATGAGCAGTTCTTC. This codes for CASSFSLLYNEQFF.

This clonotype was detected ten times or more. The rearrangement links TRBV6-5 to TRBJ2-3, with D perhaps matching TRBD1 (6 bases). The CDR3 loop spans 16 amino acids. Germline V gene lookup returns CDR1 MNHEY and CDR2 SVGAGI. Trimming shortened V by 0 bases and J by 4 bases, and 14 bases separated the two germline ends. The CDR3 nucleotides are TGTGCCAGCAGTTACTCTATTACAGGGTTCGCAGATACGCAGTATTTT. Protein product: CASSYSITGFADTQYF.

This clonotype occurred many times. J is TRBJ2-7 and V is TRBV6-5; possible D gene TRBD1, 5 bases. V lost 3 bases and J 0 bases, leaving 15 bases between the germline ends. CDR3 length: 16 amino acids. The germline CDR1 and CDR2 sequences are MNHEY and SVGAGI. Written as DNA, the CDR3 is TGTGCCAGCAGTTATTTCAGGGCGGCCTCCTCCTACGAGCAGTACTTC. Translating it yields CASSYFRAASSYEQYF.

Turning to this clonotype: The missing conserved phenylalanine or tryptophan at the end of this CDR3 makes a read error likely. The rearrangement uses TRBV5-1 and TRBJ2-3; 9 bases align to TRBD1. CDR1 is SGHRS, CDR2 YFSETQ, per germline. The CDR3 loop spans 17 amino acids. V shed 0 bases and J 3 bases; nucleotides not matched to a gene: 8. The CDR3 DNA reads as TGCGCCAGCAGCTTGGTAGCCGGGACAGGGCGGACAGATACGCAGTATTTA. Translating it yields CASSLVAGTGRTDTQYL.

A few counts support this clonotype. The chain joins TRBV10-2 to TRBJ2-7, with D uncertain. CDR1 and CDR2 from the germline V gene are WSHSY and SAAADI. The CDR3 length is 14 residues. V lost 3 bases and J lost 8, with 17 bases in between. CDR3 sequence reads: CASSEFTVNAKQYF. CDR3 DNA sequence: TGCGCCAGCAGTGAATTCACTGTTAATGCGAAGCAGTACTTC.

This clonotype was seen repeatedly, ten times or more. The chain carries TRBV6-2 or TRBV6-3 and TRBJ2-7, with D hard to call. V was shortened by 6 bases and J by 2 bases, with 17 bases between the two germline ends. Germline V CDR1 and CDR2: MNHEY, SVGEGT. The CDR3 length is 15 residues. Here the CDR3 reads CASSLFSLAPYEQYF. The CDR3 nucleotides are TGTGCCAGCAGCCTTTTCAGTTTAGCCCCCTACGAGCAGTACTTC.

This clonotype was seen many times. J is TRBJ1-2 and V is TRBV4-3, with no clear D. The CDR3 runs 14 residues. V was pared by 0 bases and J by 2 bases, with 7 bases between. Germline CDR1 is LGHNA and CDR2 is YSLEER. CDR3 coding DNA: TGCGCCAGCAGCCAAGATCGGACGAACTATGGCTACACCTTC. Its protein is CASSQDRTNYGYTF.

This clonotype was seen at least ten times. The genes are TRBV28 and TRBJ2-3; TRBD1 aligns across 7 bases. V trimming: 2 bases; J trimming: 2 bases; junction bases outside the gene matches: 4. The CDR3 is 15 amino acids. Germline assignment: CDR1 MDHEN and CDR2 SYDVKM. Here the CDR3 DNA reads TGTGCCAGCAGTTTAACAGGGGTGGCCACAGATACGCAGTATTTT. Translation gives CASSLTGVATDTQYF.